This TCR beta chain originates from a study of cytomegalovirus exposure and HLA in healthy donors. Here immunoSEQ multiplex PCR was the method, and the copy in TCRdb shows in-frame clones only, minus some. The sample consists of approximately 220,000 clones, just under 90% of them appearing once. General study points: Most TCR sequences were rare, but some public TCRs occurred in many donors.

Comments on this clone: Its antigen is undetermined.

The sequence was collected from a man aged 18 to 30 in good health and CMV-seronegative. Sequencing was performed on PBMCs.

CDR3 sequence (DNA): TGTGCCAGCAGCTTAGCGGCCGGGACAGGGAAGCGCGAGCAGTACTTC. It translates to CASSLAAGTGKREQYF. J is TRBJ2-7 and V is TRBV7-2; TRBD1 agrees at 9 bases. J lost 6 bases, V lost 0 bases, and 9 bases had no gene match. Germline values: CDR1 SGHTA, CDR2 FQGNSA. The CDR3 runs to 16 residues.